This T cell receptor (beta chain) was observed in a study of T cell responses to AZD1222 COVID-19 vaccine. The trim removed 1 base at V and 3 bases at J, leaving 6 bases unmatched. Germline V gene data show CDR1 as SGHVS and CDR2 as FQNEAQ. The CDR3 is made up of 19 amino acids. Clones were read by immunoSEQ multiplex PCR, and TCRdb kept only the in-frame ones, dropping some. The sample lists 80,000 or so clones, roughly 85% occurring once. Here the sequenced sample was peripheral blood, taken on day 0 of AZD1222 vaccination. The receptor was isolated from an adult in good health. This chain connects TRBV7-8 to TRBJ2-2, with 15 bases fitting TRBD2. This CDR3 reads CASSLVGLAGGGDTGELFF. The CDR3 DNA is TGTGCCAGCAGCTTAGTGGGACTAGCGGGGGGCGGGGACACCGGGGAGCTGTTTTTT.